This TCR beta chain was recorded in a study of CD8 T cells in ankylosing spondylitis. The CDR3 sequence is 16 residues long. The J segment lost 5 bases and the V segment lost 5 bases, leaving 14 bases of the junction unmatched. Germline values: CDR1 SEHNR, CDR2 FQNEAQ (reference sequence). TCRdb re-called the 5' RACE reads through MiXCR, storing one row per CDR3 protein. Of some 270,000 distinct CDR3 sequences in the sample, over 15% were seen once. Sequenced material: blood, either unsorted or a sorted T cell fraction (not recorded which). This TCR came from a male donor with ankylosing spondylitis or in good health (not recorded which). The V call is TRBV7-9, the J call TRBJ2-7, with 8 nucleotides matching TRBD2. CDR3 bases: TGTGCCAGCAGCCCGGGGGGGATAGCGGGACAAAACGAGCAGTACTTC. Translation: CASSPGGIAGQNEQYF.